The sequence of this T cell receptor (beta chain) was determined in a study of blood T cell repertoires in COVID-19. Turning to the study itself: Some COVID-19 samples were acute and others convalescent; all came from the United States, Italy and Spain. In each case, the material was cDNA or gDNA derived from T cells, B-cell-depleted T cells, or PBMCs.

Original handling: Reference gene primers were amplified, and this amplification served to estimate nucleated cell counts. Assay used: immunoSEQ multiplex PCR; TCRdb lists only in-frame clones, some missing. Clonal size and the V and J genes are those of that table, whereas D and trimming came from the DNA. Here the sample spans some 340,000 clones, around nine tenths being singletons. In germline, CDR1 is ENHRY, CDR2 SYGVKD. This CDR3 comprises 17 residues. Trimming pared 6 bases from V and 1 base from J, leaving 21 bases between. Each exposed participant met a COVID-19 case in the 2 weeks preceding study entry.

The source material was PBMCs or T cells enriched from blood (not recorded which). The chain employs TRBV10-3 and TRBJ2-5; maybe TRBD2 (6 bases). This receptor was taken from a woman younger than 45 who had been exposed to COVID-19. Here the CDR3 DNA reads TGTGCCATCAGCGCCCGGCGGGACCGCGGCGGCCAAGAGACCCAGTACTTC. It translates to CAISARRDRGGQETQYF.